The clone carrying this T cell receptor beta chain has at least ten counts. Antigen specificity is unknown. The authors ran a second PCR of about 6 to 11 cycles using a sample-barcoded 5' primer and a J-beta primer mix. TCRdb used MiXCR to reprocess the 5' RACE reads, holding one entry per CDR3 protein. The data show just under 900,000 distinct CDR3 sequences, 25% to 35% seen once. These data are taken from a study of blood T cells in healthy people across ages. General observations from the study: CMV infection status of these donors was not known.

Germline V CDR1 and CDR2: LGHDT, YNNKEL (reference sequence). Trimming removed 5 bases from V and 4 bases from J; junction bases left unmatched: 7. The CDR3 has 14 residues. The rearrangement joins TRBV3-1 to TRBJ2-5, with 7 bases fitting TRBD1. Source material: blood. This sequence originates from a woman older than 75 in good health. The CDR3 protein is CASSNRQGRETQYF. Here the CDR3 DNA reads TGTGCCAGCAGCAATAGACAGGGCAGAGAGACCCAGTACTTC.